A single sample is the source of the 15 T cell receptor beta chains below, sequenced in a study of blood T cell repertoires in COVID-19. The assay was immunoSEQ multiplex PCR, and TCRdb's table has in-frame clones only and misses some. The sample records 250,000 or so clones, around 84% being singletons. The source material was peripheral blood. These receptors came from a woman aged 55-69 years with COVID-19, enrolled during active disease.

This clone occurred a few times. The rearrangement links TRBV20-1 to TRBJ1-6, with TRBD1 matching over 7 bases. V gave up 3 bases and J gave up 7 bases; unmatched junction bases: 12. The CDR3 is made up of 16 amino acids. CDR1 and CDR2 from the germline V gene are DFQATT and SNEGSKA (reference sequence). As DNA, the CDR3 is TGCAGTGCTAGTAGCGTAAGGAACAGGGGAAATTCACCCCTCCACTTT. Its protein product is CSASSVRNRGNSPLHF.

J is TRBJ2-1 and V is TRBV10-3, with a weak D call TRBD2 (6 bases). Looked up from germline, CDR1 is ENHRY and CDR2 is SYGVKD. The V and J ends lost 3 bases and 6 bases respectively, with 15 bases between them. This CDR3 has 15 amino acids. CDR3 amino acids: CAISESSSGPNEQFF. In nucleotides, the CDR3 is TGTGCCATCAGTGAATCTTCGAGCGGGCCCAATGAGCAGTTCTTC.

The chain's CDR3 is CASSQDQGQGHQPQHF. The CDR3 bases are TGTGCCAGCAGCCAAGATCAGGGACAGGGTCATCAGCCCCAGCATTTT. This rearrangement joins TRBV3-1 (or the pseudogene TRBV3-2) to TRBJ1-5, with 9 bases that match TRBD1. The CDR3 loop spans 16 amino acids. Unmatched junction bases numbered 5, after V lost 0 bases and J lost 5 bases. The germline gives CDR1 LGHDT, CDR2 YNNKEL (reference sequence).

V gene TRBV7-3 combines with J gene TRBJ1-1; 9 bases map to TRBD1. This CDR3 has 15 amino acids. Germline V gene lookup returns CDR1 SGHTA and CDR2 FQGTGA. V shed 2 bases and J 5 bases; nucleotides not matched to a gene: 6. CDR3 DNA: TGTGCCAGCAGCTTATTAGGACAGGGGAGAACTGAAGCTTTCTTT. It encodes CASSLLGQGRTEAFF.

The V gene is TRBV27, the J gene TRBJ1-5, with 8 bases that match TRBD1. From germline, CDR1 is MNHEY and CDR2 SMNVEV (reference sequence). This CDR3 has 16 residues. After removal of 5 bases from V and 6 bases from J, the junction contained 12 bases not matched to a gene. In DNA form, the CDR3 reads TGTGCCAGCAGTCCCTTCAACAGGGGGTTTCCTCAGCCCCAGCATTTT. This gives the protein CASSPFNRGFPQPQHF.

The chain couples TRBV10-3 to TRBJ2-7; 10 bases match TRBD1. CDR1 ENHRY and CDR2 SYGVKD come from the germline V gene. The CDR3 is 17 amino acids. J was trimmed by 7 bases and V by 4 bases; bases with no gene match: 16. In nucleotides, the CDR3 is TGTGCCATCAGTGTTGCGACTCGGGACAGGGGAGGCCGGGAGCAGTACTTC. Protein product: CAISVATRDRGGREQYF.

The chain employs TRBV5-1 and TRBJ2-1, with 7 bases fitting TRBD1. Per germline, CDR1 SGHRS and CDR2 YFSETQ. With V trimmed by 2 bases and J by 9 bases, 26 bases remained unmatched. The CDR3 consists of 20 residues. CDR3 region: CASSLWPPPQGVGGLGEQFF. The CDR3 coding sequence is TGCGCCAGCAGCTTATGGCCGCCCCCCCAGGGGGTCGGCGGTTTGGGTGAGCAGTTCTTC.

The chain joins TRBV6-2 or TRBV6-3 to TRBJ2-7, with 8 positions matching TRBD2. The CDR3 extends over 17 amino acids. V was clipped by 2 bases and J by 2 bases; unmatched bases: 11. Germline lookup yields CDR1 MNHEY and CDR2 SVGEGT. In DNA form, the CDR3 reads TGTGCCAGCAGTTACCATCCCGGGAGGGGCCGTGCCTACGAGCAGTACTTC. This translates into CASSYHPGRGRAYEQYF.

The rearrangement links TRBV30 to TRBJ2-7; tentative D call: TRBD1 (5 bases). This CDR3 spans 17 amino acids. V lost 5 bases to trimming and J lost 2 bases, with 25 bases between them. The germline CDR1 and CDR2 sequences are GTSNPN and SVGIG (reference sequence). CDR3 amino acids: CAWATPGFLDLPYEQYF. The CDR3 region has the DNA TGTGCCTGGGCAACCCCAGGGTTCTTAGACCTCCCCTACGAGCAGTACTTC. Full variable domain (rest looked up from reference TRBV30 and TRBJ2-7): SQTIHQWPATLVQPVGSPLSLECTVEGTSNPNLYWYRQAAGRGLQLLFYSVGIGQISSEVPQNLSASRPQDRQFILSSKKLLLSDSGFYLCAWATPGFLDLPYEQYFGPGTRLTVT.

The rearrangement joins TRBV28 to TRBJ2-3, with D possibly being TRBD1 (6 bases). Trimming took off 3 bases at V and 6 bases at J, with 13 bases between the two ends. From germline, CDR1 is MDHEN and CDR2 SYDVKM. CDR3 length equals 14 residues. Written as DNA, the CDR3 is TGTGCCAGCAGTTTGAGAGGGGGATCGGATACGCAGTATTTT. It is translated as CASSLRGGSDTQYF.

This chain links TRBV7-2 with TRBJ2-7; 11 bases map to TRBD2. Germline CDR1 reads SGHTA; CDR2 reads FQGNSA. Germline trimming cut 0 bases from V and 0 bases from J; bases unmatched to any gene: 4. This CDR3 is 17 amino acids long. This chain's CDR3 is CASSLATGLAGSYEQYF. CDR3 nucleotide sequence: TGTGCCAGCAGCTTAGCGACCGGACTAGCGGGCTCCTACGAGCAGTACTTC.

The rearrangement uses TRBV29-1 and TRBJ2-7; 9 nucleotides match TRBD2. J gave up 2 bases and V 6 bases, and 11 bases lay outside the gene matches. Looked up from germline, CDR1 is SQVTM and CDR2 is ANQGSEA. The CDR3 is 15 residues long. The CDR3 protein is CSVGRGGRAAYEQYF. CDR3 nucleotide sequence: TGCAGCGTCGGTCGGGGCGGGAGGGCCGCCTACGAGCAGTACTTC.

This rearrangement joins TRBV20-1 to TRBJ2-1; 8 bases fit TRBD1. The ends lost 3 bases at V and 7 bases at J; junction bases unmatched: 2. Germline V gene data show CDR1 as DFQATT and CDR2 as SNEGSKA (reference sequence). This CDR3 has 12 amino acids. The DNA of the CDR3 is TGCAGTGCTAGTTACAGGGGGAATGAGCAGTTCTTC. It translates to CSASYRGNEQFF.

The chain carries TRBV5-1 and TRBJ2-2, with TRBD2 identical over 7 bases. J lost 4 bases, V lost 5 bases, and 8 bases had no gene match. The CDR3 totals 15 residues. CDR1 and CDR2 from the germline V gene are SGHRS and YFSETQ. CDR3 sequence: CASSSGGRSTGELFF. The CDR3 bases are TGCGCCAGCAGTTCTGGCGGGAGAAGCACCGGGGAGCTGTTTTTT.

This sequence joins TRBV7-9 and TRBJ2-3; maybe TRBD1 (5 bases). Trimming left V 1 base short and J 5 bases short, with 19 bases between. Germline V gene lookup returns CDR1 SEHNR and CDR2 FQNEAQ (reference sequence). This CDR3 spans 17 amino acids. The CDR3 nucleotides read TGTGCCAGCAGCTTAGTTTTTGGCAGGGCCTCGGGAGATACGCAGTATTTT. Protein: CASSLVFGRASGDTQYF.